Below, 9 T cell receptor beta chains from the same sample are listed, as sequenced in a study of graft-versus-host responses after intestinal transplantation. Assay: immunoSEQ multiplex PCR; the TCRdb copy retains only in-frame clones and omits some. The top ten clones hold about 0.42% of a sample with fewer than 60,000 clones, approximately 84% of them seen once. The antigens these receptors bind are not known. The input for sequencing was unstimulated CD4+ T cells sorted from spleen or lymph node cells, taken before transplant. These receptors all stem from a human donor who was the organ donor for an intestinal transplant.

The rearrangement uses TRBV18 and TRBJ2-1; D remains ambiguous. V shed 2 bases and J shed 3 bases, with 5 bases lying between them. Looked up from germline, CDR1 is KGHSH and CDR2 is LQKENI. CDR3 size: 13 residues. The CDR3 here is CASSPKDYNEQFF. In DNA form, the CDR3 reads TGTGCCAGCTCACCAAAGGACTACAATGAGCAGTTCTTC.

The V gene is TRBV5-5, the J gene TRBJ2-3; TRBD2 matches at 11 bases. CDR3 size: 15 residues. Germline CDR1 and CDR2: SGHKS and YYEKEE (reference sequence). J lost 5 bases, V lost 1 base, and 3 bases had no gene match. CDR3 amino acids: CASSLTSGRGDTQYF. The CDR3, as DNA: TGTGCCAGCAGCTTGACTAGCGGGAGAGGAGATACGCAGTATTTT.

As to this clone: This same CDR3 is encoded by further DNA sequences in the sample. The chain has TRBV11-2 and TRBJ2-3; 11 nucleotides align to TRBD1. Trimming removed 0 bases from V and 0 bases from J; junction bases left unmatched: 11. Germline CDR1 and CDR2: SGHAT and FQNNGV. This CDR3 region has 20 residues. CDR3 bases: TGTGCCAGCAGCTTAGAGGGGCGGACAGGGGGCCCCCTTAGCACAGATACGCAGTATTTT. This gives the protein CASSLEGRTGGPLSTDTQYF.

V usage is TRBV9 and J usage is TRBJ2-1; D gene ambiguous. This CDR3 is 15 amino acids long. The germline CDR1 and CDR2 sequences are SGDLS and YYNGEE. Trimming took 3 bases from V and 4 from J, leaving 14 bases between them. The CDR3 loop reads CASSASPLGYNEQFF. CDR3 DNA sequence: TGTGCCAGCAGCGCCTCCCCTCTGGGATACAATGAGCAGTTCTTC.

The CDR3 region is CAWSAPRQSRYNEQFF. CDR3 sequence (DNA): TGTGCCTGGAGTGCCCCGCGGCAGTCCCGCTACAATGAGCAGTTCTTC. This chain uses TRBV30 with TRBJ2-1; no definite D call. The length of the CDR3 is 16 residues. The germline V gene encodes CDR1 GTSNPN and CDR2 SVGIG (reference sequence). V gave up 1 base and J gave up 3 bases, with 16 bases separating them.

The chain links TRBV30 to TRBJ1-2; D not resolved. CDR1 and CDR2 (germline): GTSNPN, SVGIG (reference sequence). This CDR3 is built from 12 residues. V lost 2 bases and J lost 8, with 12 bases in between. The chain's CDR3 is CAWSPVEGGYTF. In DNA form, the CDR3 reads TGTGCCTGGAGTCCCGTGGAGGGAGGCTACACCTTC.

The V gene is TRBV5-4, the J gene TRBJ2-3; 13 bases match TRBD2. V lost 0 bases and J lost 4; bases outside the gene matches: 8. The CDR3 length is 18 residues. Germline V gives CDR1 SGHNT, CDR2 YYREEE (reference sequence). The CDR3, as DNA: TGTGCCAGCAGCTTGGGACTAGCGGGAGGTAATTGGGCAGATACGCAGTATTTT. Protein: CASSLGLAGGNWADTQYF. Variable domain in full (rest from reference TRBV5-4 and TRBJ2-3): ETGVTQSPTHLIKTRGQQVTLRCSSQSGHNTVSWYQQALGQGPQFIFQYYREEENGRGNFPPRFSGLQFPNYSSELNVNALELDDSALYLCASSLGLAGGNWADTQYFGPGTRLTVL.

V is TRBV5-1 and J is TRBJ2-3, with D tentatively TRBD1 or TRBD2 (6 bases each). From germline, CDR1 is SGHRS and CDR2 YFSETQ. Between the trimmed V and J ends, which lost 3 bases and 3 bases, there was a span of 23 bases. The CDR3 extends over 18 amino acids. CDR3: CASSWGALTPTRTDTQYF. The CDR3 bases are TGCGCCAGCAGCTGGGGGGCTCTAACTCCCACTCGGACAGATACGCAGTATTTT.

This chain connects TRBV7-9 to TRBJ2-5; weak D call: TRBD1 (6 bases). The germline V gene has CDR1 SEHNR and CDR2 FQNEAQ (reference sequence). The CDR3 runs 14 residues. Trimming shortened V by 5 bases and J by 0 bases, and 10 bases separated the two germline ends. The CDR3 is CASSLGQYQETQYF. The CDR3 DNA sequence: TGTGCCAGCAGCCTGGGACAATACCAAGAGACCCAGTACTTC. The variable domain in full, completed from reference TRBV7-9 and TRBJ2-5, reads DTGVSQNPRHKITKRGQNVTFRCDPISEHNRLYWYRQTLGQGPEFLTYFQNEAQLEKSRLLSDRFSAERPKGSFSTLEIQRTEQGDSAMYLCASSLGQYQETQYFGPGTRLLVL.